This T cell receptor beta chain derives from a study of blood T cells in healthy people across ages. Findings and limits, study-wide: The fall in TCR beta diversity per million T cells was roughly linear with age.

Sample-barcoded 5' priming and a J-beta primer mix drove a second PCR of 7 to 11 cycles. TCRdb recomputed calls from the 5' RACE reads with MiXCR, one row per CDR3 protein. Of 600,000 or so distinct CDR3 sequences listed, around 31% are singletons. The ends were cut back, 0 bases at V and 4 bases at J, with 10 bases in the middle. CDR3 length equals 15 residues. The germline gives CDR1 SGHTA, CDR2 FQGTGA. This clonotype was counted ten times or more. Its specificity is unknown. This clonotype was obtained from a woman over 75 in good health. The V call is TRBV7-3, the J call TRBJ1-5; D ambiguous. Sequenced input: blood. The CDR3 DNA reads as TGTGCCAGCAGCTTAACGGGCCAGGATAATCAGCCCCAGCATTTT. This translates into CASSLTGQDNQPQHF.